These 10 T cell receptor beta chains were sequenced from one sample in a study of graft-versus-host responses after intestinal transplantation. Plates contained 200,000 CFSE-labeled responder cells and 200,000 irradiated, violet-dye-labeled stimulator cells. Method: immunoSEQ multiplex PCR; TCRdb's copy keeps in-frame clones and lacks some. The sample carries some 2,200 clones, 25% to 30% recorded once. Material: alloreactive CD8+ T cells from a mixed lymphocyte reaction culture, obtained before transplantation. Documented subset: CFSE-low proliferating T cells sorted from roughly six-day pre-transplant mixed lymphocyte reaction (GvH or HvG direction). All receptors derive from a human patient who was an organ donor for intestinal transplantation.

The chain has TRBV6-6 and TRBJ1-1, with 7 bases that match TRBD1. The CDR3 covers 16 residues. In germline, CDR1 is MNHNY, CDR2 SVGAGI (reference sequence). Trimming cost V 6 bases and J 3 bases; bases outside gene matches: 13. CDR3 nucleotide sequence: TGTGCCAGCAGAGACCGTGACAGGGCCGAGGACACTGAAGCTTTCTTT. Its translation: CASRDRDRAEDTEAFF.

This clone came up a few times. J is TRBJ2-7 and V is TRBV29-1; D is ambiguous. This CDR3 has 12 residues. CDR1 SQVTM and CDR2 ANQGSEA come from the germline V gene. The V end was cut by 0 bases, the J end by 5 bases, with 8 bases between. The CDR3 sequence: CSVEELGDEQYF. In DNA, the CDR3 is TGCAGCGTTGAAGAATTGGGCGACGAGCAGTACTTC.

The chain recombines TRBV7-9 with TRBJ2-5; D is unresolved. Germline V lookup: CDR1 SEHNR, CDR2 FQNEAQ (reference sequence). Trimming cost V 3 bases and J 3 bases, with 8 bases left between them. The CDR3 loop spans 13 amino acids. DNA of the CDR3: TGTGCCAGCAGCTTTGCAGTGGAAGAGACCCAGTACTTC. Its translation: CASSFAVEETQYF.

This sequence joins TRBV5-5 and TRBJ1-2; 8 positions match TRBD1. Per germline, CDR1 SGHKS and CDR2 YYEKEE (reference sequence). V trimming: 0 bases; J trimming: 14 bases; junction bases outside the gene matches: 12. The CDR3 runs to 14 residues. CDR3: CASSLGRDRLSMTF. The CDR3 coding sequence is TGTGCCAGCAGCTTGGGGCGGGACAGGCTGAGTATGACCTTC.

A note on this clone: This may be a read error: a much more frequent sequence differs by one nucleotide. The J gene is TRBJ1-1, the V gene TRBV4-2, with a weak D call TRBD1 (6 bases). CDR3 length: 15 residues. Germline V gives CDR1 LGHNA, CDR2 YNFKEQ. The V gene lost 1 base and the J gene lost 2 bases, with 11 bases spanning the gap. The CDR3 DNA reads TGTGCCAGCAGCCAAGGTGGGGGCCCTAACACTGAAGCTTTCTTT. It codes for CASSQGGGPNTEAFF.

The J gene is TRBJ1-6, the V gene TRBV7-9, with TRBD1 as a possible D gene (5 bases). The CDR3 covers 14 residues. The V gene lost 5 bases and the J gene lost 5 bases, with 10 bases spanning the gap. Germline CDR1 reads SEHNR; CDR2 reads FQNEAQ (reference sequence). The CDR3 spells CASSQDSNNSPLHF. In DNA form, the CDR3 reads TGTGCCAGCAGCCAAGACAGCAATAATTCACCCCTCCACTTT.

CDR3 nucleotides: TGTGCCAGCAGCTTTCTAGGCGGGGCCACAGATACGCAGTATTTT. This translates into CASSFLGGATDTQYF. V usage is TRBV7-3 and J usage is TRBJ2-3; the D gene is possibly TRBD2 (6 bases). Germline V CDR1 and CDR2: SGHTA, FQGTGA. The V and J ends lost 3 bases and 2 bases respectively, with 12 bases between them. The CDR3 is 15 residues long.

The rearrangement links TRBV5-8 to TRBJ1-5; weak D call: TRBD1 (5 bases). Trimming pared 0 bases from V and 1 base from J, leaving 17 bases between. The length of the CDR3 is 18 residues. CDR1 and CDR2 from the germline V gene are SGHTS and YDEGEE. The CDR3 here is CASSLEIRVFGSNQPQHF. CDR3 DNA: TGTGCCAGCAGCTTGGAAATCAGGGTTTTCGGAAGCAATCAGCCCCAGCATTTT.

This clone was picked up a small number of times. CDR3 residues: CASSTPGGTEAFF. In nucleotides, the CDR3 is TGTGCCAGCAGTACGCCGGGGGGCACTGAAGCTTTCTTT. This chain uses TRBV9 with TRBJ1-1; tentatively, D is TRBD1 (5 bases). Trimming took off 5 bases at V and 4 bases at J, with 12 bases between the two ends. The length of the CDR3 is 13 residues. In germline, CDR1 is SGDLS, CDR2 YYNGEE.

This clone was observed a few times. The V gene is TRBV28, the J gene TRBJ1-2; a weak D match, TRBD1 (5 bases). CDR1 is MDHEN and CDR2 is SYDVKM in the germline V gene. CDR3 length: 16 amino acids. Trimming shortened V by 6 bases and J by 2 bases, and 19 bases separated the two germline ends. The CDR3 DNA sequence: TGTGCCAGCAGCCGCCGGGGAGGGGCGCAGAACTATGGCTACACCTTC. Protein product: CASSRRGGAQNYGYTF.